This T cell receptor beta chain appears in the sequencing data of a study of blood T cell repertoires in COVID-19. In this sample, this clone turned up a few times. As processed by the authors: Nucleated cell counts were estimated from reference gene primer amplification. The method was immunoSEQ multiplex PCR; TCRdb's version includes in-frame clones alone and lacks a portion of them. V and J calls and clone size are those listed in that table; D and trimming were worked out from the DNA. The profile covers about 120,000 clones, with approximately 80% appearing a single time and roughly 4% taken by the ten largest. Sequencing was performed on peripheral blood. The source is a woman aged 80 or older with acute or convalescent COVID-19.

The CDR3 DNA sequence: TGTGCCAGCAGTTGGCAGGAGAACACTGAAGCTTTCTTT. Translated, it gives CASSWQENTEAFF. The V call is TRBV6-6, the J call TRBJ1-1; D is undetermined. Trimming cost V 4 bases and J 1 base, with 7 bases left between them. Per the germline V gene, CDR1 is MNHNY and CDR2 is SVGAGI (reference sequence). This CDR3 spans 13 amino acids.